These T cell receptor beta chains were read from a single sample in a study of T cells in Graves' hyperthyroidism and ophthalmopathy. TCRdb used MiXCR to reprocess the multiplex PCR reads, holding one entry per CDR3 protein. The sample holds approximately 600,000 distinct CDR3 sequences, around 14% seen once. Material for sequencing was blood. Receptors originate from a woman aged 25-40 years with Graves' hyperthyroidism that later progressed to Graves' ophthalmopathy. Both conserved end residues are part of each CDR3. A D gene is named only where the DNA matches it firmly. Clone size is shown for a subset of rows, as once, few, many or a class of expanded clone.

v_gene	d_gene	j_gene	abundance	CDR3aa	CDR3nt
TRBV12-5	.	TRBJ2-7	many	CASGLHRPYEQYF	TGTGCTAGTGGTTTGCACAGACCCTACGAGCAGTACTTC
TRBV30	TRBD1	TRBJ1-1	.	CAWTGGSAEAFF	TGTGCCTGGACAGGGGGGTCGGCTGAAGCTTTCTTT
TRBV3-1	TRBD2	TRBJ2-1	many	CASSLMTSGRAGNEQFF	TGTGCCAGCAGTCTTATGACTAGCGGGAGGGCCGGCAATGAGCAGTTCTTC
TRBV6-5	.	TRBJ2-5	many	CASSYNPGLSETQYF	TGTGCCAGCAGTTACAACCCGGGACTTTCAGAGACCCAGTACTTC
TRBV14	TRBD1	TRBJ2-5	few	CASSTGGSGTQYF	TGTGCCAGCTCCACAGGGGGATCAGGGACCCAGTACTTC
TRBV7-2	.	TRBJ1-4	many	CASSLVGALTNEKLFF	TGTGCCAGCAGCTTAGTGGGGGCTCTGACTAATGAAAAACTGTTTTTT
TRBV11-2	TRBD2	TRBJ2-3	many	CASSSGGAAATDTQYF	TGTGCCAGCAGCTCCGGGGGGGCAGCAGCCACAGATACGCAGTATTTT
TRBV2	.	TRBJ2-1	many	CASILDSYNEQFF	TGTGCCAGCATCCTTGACTCGTACAATGAGCAGTTCTTC
TRBV30	.	TRBJ2-4	.	CAWAMSKNIQYF	TGTGCCTGGGCGATGTCCAAAAACATTCAGTACTTC
TRBV11-3	.	TRBJ1-2	many	CASSLGAGNGYTF	TGTGCCAGCAGCTTAGGGGCAGGGAATGGCTACACCTTC
TRBV18	TRBD1	TRBJ2-7	few	CASSPRASRQGYYEQYF	TGTGCCAGCTCACCTCGGGCCTCAAGACAGGGATACTACGAGCAGTACTTC
TRBV13	.	TRBJ1-2	many	CASSISNLGNYGYTF	TGTGCCAGCAGCATCTCGAACTTGGGCAACTATGGCTACACCTTC
TRBV6-2/TRBV6-3	TRBD2	TRBJ2-7	many	CASSWPTSGGTYEQYF	TGTGCCAGCAGTTGGCCGACTAGCGGGGGAACCTACGAGCAGTACTTC
TRBV11-3	TRBD1	TRBJ1-1	many	CASSPPGTANTEAFF	TGTGCCAGCAGCCCTCCCGGGACAGCGAACACTGAAGCTTTCTTT
TRBV29-1	.	TRBJ1-1	many	CSVEIFLEHNAEAFF	TGCAGCGTTGAAATTTTCCTAGAGCATAACGCTGAAGCTTTCTTT
TRBV12-3/TRBV12-4	TRBD2	TRBJ2-1	many	CASSLWGGSSNEQFF	TGTGCCAGCAGTTTATGGGGCGGGAGCAGCAATGAGCAGTTCTTC
TRBV7-9	.	TRBJ2-1	many	CASRAGVPYNEQFF	TGTGCCAGCAGGGCAGGGGTCCCCTACAATGAGCAGTTCTTC
TRBV14	.	TRBJ1-6	few	CASSQDQDSMNSPLHF	TGTGCCAGCAGCCAGGACCAGGACAGCATGAATTCACCCCTCCACTTT
TRBV6-6	.	TRBJ2-5	many	CASSYGPMGGEYF	TGTGCCAGCAGTTACGGTCCCATGGGTGGGGAGTACTTC
TRBV9	.	TRBJ2-7	many	CASSLQGDYEQYF	TGTGCCAGCAGCCTACAGGGAGACTACGAGCAGTACTTC
TRBV9	.	TRBJ1-1	.	CASSVGENMNTEAFF	TGTGCCAGCAGCGTAGGTGAGAACATGAACACTGAAGCTTTCTTT
TRBV11-2	.	TRBJ2-1	.	CASSLGSPYNEQSF	TGTGCCAGCAGCTTAGGCAGTCCCTACAATGAGCAGTCCTTC
TRBV4-2	.	TRBJ2-7	few	CASSQQRIYEQYF	TGTGCCAGCAGCCAACAAAGAATATACGAGCAGTACTTC
TRBV6-5	.	TRBJ2-5	many	CASSYPGRSGQETQYF	TGTGCCAGCAGTTACCCGGGCAGGTCGGGCCAAGAGACCCAGTACTTC
TRBV7-8	TRBD1	TRBJ1-6	many	CASSPAGTANSPLHF	TGTGCCAGTTCTCCCGCCGGGACAGCTAATTCACCCCTCCACTTT
TRBV5-1	TRBD2	TRBJ2-1	many	CASSLGGLAGGGQFF	TGCGCCAGCAGCCTTGGGGGACTAGCGGGAGGGGGGCAGTTCTTC
TRBV4-2	.	TRBJ2-3	many	CASSQAGDTQYF	TGTGCCAGCAGCCAAGCGGGAGATACGCAGTATTTT
TRBV11-2	.	TRBJ2-5	.	CASSPNHGEETQYF	TGTGCCAGCAGCCCGAACCACGGGGAAGAGACCCAGTACTTC
TRBV10-3	TRBD2	TRBJ2-5	.	CAISVGTSGQETQYF	TGTGCCATCAGTGTGGGGACTAGCGGCCAAGAGACCCAGTACTTC
TRBV6-9	.	TRBJ2-7	.	CASVAGQGEQYF	TGTGCCTCCGTTGCAGGGCAGGGCGAGCAGTACTTC
TRBV15	.	TRBJ1-6	many	CATSREEDSPLHF	TGTGCCACCAGCAGAGAAGAGGATTCACCCCTCCACTTT
TRBV29-1	.	TRBJ1-4	.	CSVEVGGLGLFF	TGCAGCGTTGAAGTTGGGGGGCTGGGTCTGTTTTTT
TRBV27	.	TRBJ2-7	many	CASSFVGEPYEQYF	TGTGCCAGCAGTTTTGTAGGGGAGCCCTACGAGCAGTACTTC
TRBV5-1	TRBD1	TRBJ2-7	many	CASSSGQGSYEQYF	TGCGCCAGCAGTTCGGGACAGGGGTCCTACGAGCAGTACTTC
TRBV2	TRBD2	TRBJ2-3	many	CASKGLATNTQYF	TGTGCCAGCAAGGGACTAGCGACAAATACGCAGTATTTT
TRBV19	.	TRBJ1-2	once	CASSPLGSDRNYGYTF	TGTGCCAGTAGTCCCCTGGGGAGTGACCGCAACTATGGCTACACCTTC
TRBV3-1	.	TRBJ2-7	many	CASSQAGQLSYEQYF	TGTGCCAGCAGCCAAGCAGGGCAGCTAAGCTACGAGCAGTACTTC
TRBV3-1	.	TRBJ2-3	many	CASSLSDNTQYF	TGTGCCAGCAGCCTTAGCGACAATACGCAGTATTTT
TRBV27	TRBD2	TRBJ2-7	many	CASSSPTSAIYEQYF	TGTGCCAGCAGTTCCCCGACTAGCGCGATCTACGAGCAGTACTTC
TRBV11-3	.	TRBJ2-1	many	CASSLEKANEQFF	TGTGCCAGCAGCCTGGAGAAGGCCAATGAGCAGTTCTTC
TRBV14	TRBD1	TRBJ1-1	.	CASSQDLGQGNTEAFF	TGTGCCAGCAGCCAAGATCTGGGACAGGGAAACACTGAAGCTTTCTTT
TRBV5-4	.	TRBJ1-2	.	CASSLAQESYGYTF	TGTGCCAGCAGCTTAGCACAGGAGTCCTATGGCTACACCTTC
TRBV11-2	.	TRBJ2-2	many	CASSLQQRGELFF	TGTGCCAGCAGCTTGCAGCAGAGGGGGGAACTGTTTTTT
TRBV6-1	.	TRBJ1-5	many	CASIGASLPNQPQHF	TGTGCCAGCATTGGGGCCAGCCTCCCTAATCAGCCCCAGCATTTT
TRBV19	.	TRBJ2-1	many	CATSEFRGFGNEQFF	TGTGCCACCAGCGAGTTTAGGGGCTTCGGCAATGAGCAGTTCTTC
TRBV4-1	.	TRBJ2-3	few	CASSPVGRGRGSTDTQYF	TGCGCCAGCAGCCCGGTTGGACGGGGGAGAGGGAGCACAGATACGCAGTATTTT
TRBV18	TRBD1	TRBJ1-5	.	CASSPEGADNQPQHF	TGTGCCAGCTCACCAGAGGGGGCGGACAATCAGCCCCAGCATTTT
TRBV9	.	TRBJ2-4	.	CASSVGPIRGKNIQYF	TGTGCCAGCAGCGTAGGGCCCATTCGGGGCAAAAACATTCAGTACTTC
TRBV7-7	.	TRBJ2-6	few	CASSSLVNSGANVLTF	TGTGCTAGCAGCTCCCTGGTGAACTCTGGGGCCAACGTCCTGACTTTC
TRBV20-1	.	TRBJ1-6	few	CSAREGTWYNSPLHF	TGCAGTGCTAGAGAAGGGACATGGTATAATTCACCCCTCCACTTT
TRBV6-2/TRBV6-3	.	TRBJ1-1	many	CASSRGFLRRMNTEAFF	TGTGCCAGCAGTCGAGGGTTCCTACGCCGAATGAACACTGAAGCTTTCTTT
TRBV10-3	TRBD2	TRBJ2-1	.	CAIRGTSGSSNNEQFF	TGTGCCATCAGGGGGACTAGCGGGAGTAGCAACAATGAGCAGTTCTTC
TRBV20-1	.	TRBJ2-2	many	CSALGQNTGELFF	TGCAGTGCCTTAGGACAGAACACCGGGGAGCTGTTTTTT
TRBV7-2	.	TRBJ1-5	.	CASSLAGGYSNQPQHF	TGTGCCAGCAGCTTAGCAGGGGGGTATAGCAATCAGCCCCAGCATTTT
TRBV11-2	.	TRBJ2-7	many	CASSLVKDEQYF	TGTGCCAGCAGCTTAGTTAAGGACGAGCAGTACTTC
TRBV19	TRBD2	TRBJ2-5	many	CASSGGGPRETQYF	TGTGCCAGTAGTGGGGGAGGGCCAAGAGAGACCCAGTACTTC